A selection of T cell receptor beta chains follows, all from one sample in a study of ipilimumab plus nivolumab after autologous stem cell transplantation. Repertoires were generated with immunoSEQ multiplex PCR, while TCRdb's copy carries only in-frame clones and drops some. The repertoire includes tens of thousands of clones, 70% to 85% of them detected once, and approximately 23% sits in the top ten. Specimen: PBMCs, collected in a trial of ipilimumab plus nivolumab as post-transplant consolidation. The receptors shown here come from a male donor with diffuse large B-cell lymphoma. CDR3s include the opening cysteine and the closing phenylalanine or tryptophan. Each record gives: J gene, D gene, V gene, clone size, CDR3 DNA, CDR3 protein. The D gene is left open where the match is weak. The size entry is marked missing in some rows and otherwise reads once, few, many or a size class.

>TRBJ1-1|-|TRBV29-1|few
TGCAGTGGTACAGAGAACACTGAAGCTTTCTTT
CSGTENTEAFF
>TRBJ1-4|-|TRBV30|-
TGTGCCGCAACCCGAGGGGTTGAAAAACTGTTTTTT
CAATRGVEKLFF
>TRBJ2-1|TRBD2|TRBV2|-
TGTGCCAGCAGTGCGGGACTAGCGGGGGGGCCTCCCGACAATGAGCAGTTCTTC
CASSAGLAGGPPDNEQFF
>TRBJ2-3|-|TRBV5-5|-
TGTGCCAGCAGCTTGGCCGTGGCCACAGATACGCAGTATTTT
CASSLAVATDTQYF
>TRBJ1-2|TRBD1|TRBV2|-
TGTGCCAGCCCACCCCCCCGGACAGGCCCCAAGTGGGGCTACACCTTC
CASPPPRTGPKWGYTF
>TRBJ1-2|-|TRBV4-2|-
TGTGCCAGCAGCCAAGTTACTGGGGACTATGGCTACACCTTC
CASSQVTGDYGYTF
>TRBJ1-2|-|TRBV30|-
TGTGCCTGGAGTCGGCAGGGTCACTATGGCTACACCTTC
CAWSRQGHYGYTF
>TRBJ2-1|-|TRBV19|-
TGTGCCAGTGGGGACGGGGTATACAATGAGCAGTTCTTC
CASGDGVYNEQFF
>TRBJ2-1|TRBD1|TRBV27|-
TGTGCCAGCAGGCTCCCCGGGACAGGGAACAATGAGCAGTTCTTC
CASRLPGTGNNEQFF
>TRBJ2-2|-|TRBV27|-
TGTGCCAGCAGTCCGACCCGGGATCTCCGCGGGGAGCTGTTTTTT
CASSPTRDLRGELFF